Listed here are 11 T cell receptor beta chains from one sample, sequenced in a study of vaccination and CD4 T cells after COVID-19 (dated by TCRdb to 2021 to 2024). In the paper's terms, the treatment or condition label means: roughly 10-day PBMC culture with coronavirus spike peptide pools or control peptides (ViraFEST assay). Their recognized antigens are unknown. To prepare the library, PCR was applied. The sequencing machine was an Illumina iSeq 100. DNA from cultured CD4+ T cells underwent TCR sequencing with the Oncomine TCR Beta short-read assay at the Johns Hopkins FTIC core. Using fastp at Q25 and MiXCR, TCRdb reprocessed the public reads and kept productive beta chains. Each record represents a unique CDR3 protein, reported with the most common genes and DNA among its rows. This sample lists over 9,000 distinct CDR3 sequences; around 46% were detected once. The ten largest account for about 20% of the sample.

Sequencing was carried out using CD4+ T cells from blood, cultured in vitro. The receptor set was obtained from a human donor who had recovered from COVID-19.

By proportion, this clonotype is medium-sized. The gene calls are TRBV14 and TRBJ1-2; no reliable D call. CDR3 length: 12 residues. Germline V gene data show CDR1 as SGHDN and CDR2 as FVKESK. The V end lost 1 base, the J end lost 7 bases, and 7 bases lay between the germline ends. The CDR3 DNA reads TGTGCCAGCAGCCAAGGCACTTTTGGCTACACCTTC. Translated: CASSQGTFGYTF. The full variable domain, its missing parts supplied by reference TRBV14 and TRBJ1-2, is EAGVTQFPSHSVIEKGQTVTLRCDPISGHDNLYWYRRVMGKEIKFLLHFVKESKQDESGMPNNRFLAERTGGTYSTLKVQPAELEDSGVYFCASSQGTFGYTFGSGTRLTVV.

The chain is built from TRBV23-1 and TRBJ2-3, with D maybe TRBD1 (6 bases). TRBV23-1 is designated an ORF whose function remains uncertain. Deletions cut 2 bases from V and 15 bases from J, with 15 bases between. The CDR3 totals 12 residues. CDR3 sequence: CASSQDRSFQYF. The CDR3, as DNA: TGCGCCAGCAGTCAAGACAGGTCGTTCCAATATTTT.

Only a few counts were recorded for this clonotype. The chain uses TRBV19 and TRBJ1-1, with 10 bases matching TRBD1. The CDR3 extends over 15 amino acids. The germline CDR1 and CDR2 sequences are LNHDA and SQIVND (reference sequence). V shed 6 bases, J shed 5 bases, and the junction held 9 bases outside the gene matches. CDR3 sequence (DNA): TGTGCCAGTAGGGACAGGGGGGCTCTGTGGACTGAAGCTTTCTTT. The encoded protein is CASRDRGALWTEAFF.

This clonotype was seen only a few times. The chain couples TRBV20-1 to TRBJ1-1; D unresolved. From germline, CDR1 is DFQATT and CDR2 SNEGSKA (reference sequence). This CDR3 contains 14 residues. V lost 8 bases and J 3 bases, leaving 19 bases between the germline ends. This CDR3 reads CSSTPPAGYTEAFF. The CDR3 DNA sequence: TGCAGTTCCACGCCCCCGGCAGGATACACTGAAGCTTTCTTT.

The V and J genes are TRBV5-5 and TRBJ1-2; D possibly corresponds to TRBD1 (5 bases). The CDR3 totals 12 residues. Germline V gives CDR1 SGHKS, CDR2 YYEKEE (reference sequence). Trimming took off 3 bases at V and 8 bases at J, with 11 bases between the two ends. CDR3 loop: CASSSRGWGYTF. The CDR3, as DNA: TGTGCCAGCAGCTCAAGGGGTTGGGGCTACACCTTC. Full variable domain (missing parts from reference TRBV5-5 and TRBJ1-2): DAGVTQSPTHLIKTRGQQVTLRCSPISGHKSVSWYQQVLGQGPQFIFQYYEKEERGRGNFPDRFSARQFPNYSSELNVNALLLGDSALYLCASSSRGWGYTFGSGTRLTVV.

The chain couples TRBV12-3 or TRBV12-4 to TRBJ2-3; the D gene could be TRBD1 or TRBD2 (5 bases each). The V end lost 7 bases, the J end lost 4 bases, and 24 bases lay between the germline ends. This CDR3 has 17 residues. For the CDR3, the DNA is TGTGCCAGCACCCCGACCCAGTCCTTCTGGGGACCAGATACGCAGTATTTT. Encoded protein: CASTPTQSFWGPDTQYF.

The J gene is TRBJ2-7, the V gene TRBV6-2 or TRBV6-3; 7 bases map to TRBD1. From germline, CDR1 is MNHEY and CDR2 SVGEGT. The CDR3 is made up of 13 amino acids. J gave up 3 bases and V 11 bases, and 10 bases lay outside the gene matches. This CDR3 is CAAATGQLYEQYF. Written as DNA, the CDR3 is TGTGCCGCGGCCACGGGACAGCTCTACGAGCAGTACTTC.

This rearrangement joins TRBV12-3 or TRBV12-4 to TRBJ2-3; D might be TRBD1 (6 bases). V was shortened by 6 bases and J by 8 bases, with 15 bases between the two germline ends. CDR3 length equals 13 residues. CDR3: CASSPRGAGTQYF. CDR3 bases: TGTGCCAGCAGCCCCAGGGGCGCTGGTACGCAGTATTTT.

The J gene is TRBJ1-3, the V gene TRBV5-1, with 8 bases identical to TRBD1. Per germline, CDR1 SGHRS and CDR2 YFSETQ. The V and J ends lost 4 bases and 6 bases, in that order; junction bases with no gene match: 9. This CDR3 is built from 15 residues. CDR3 nucleotide sequence: TGCGCCAGCAGCCAGACAGGGGAATGGGCAAACACCATATATTTT. Translating gives CASSQTGEWANTIYF.

This clonotype occurred a few times. The chain links TRBV7-9 to TRBJ1-2; D may be TRBD1 (5 bases). This CDR3 comprises 17 residues. The germline gives CDR1 SEHNR, CDR2 FQNEAQ (reference sequence). V was trimmed by 2 bases and J by 2 bases, leaving 18 bases between them. The CDR3 here is CASSLYDRMFSNYGYTF. The CDR3 nucleotides are TGTGCCAGCAGCTTATACGACAGAATGTTTTCGAACTATGGCTACACCTTC.

This clonotype was counted a single time. The CDR3 reads CASGPDGLYQETQYF. The CDR3, as DNA: TGTGCTAGTGGCCCGGACGGACTTTACCAAGAGACCCAGTACTTC. This chain links TRBV12-5 with TRBJ2-5; perhaps TRBD2 as D (5 bases). The germline V gene encodes CDR1 LGHNT and CDR2 FRNRAP. Between the trimmed V and J ends, which lost 6 bases and 0 bases, there was a span of 14 bases. The CDR3 totals 15 residues. Together with reference TRBV12-5 and TRBJ2-5, the CDR3 gives the full variable domain: DARVTQTPRHKVTEMGQEVTMRCQPILGHNTVFWYRQTMMQGLELLAYFRNRAPLDDSGMPKDRFSAEMPDATLATLKIQPSEPRDSAVYFCASGPDGLYQETQYFGPGTRLLVL.